The TCR beta chain described here comes from a study of blood T cell repertoires in COVID-19. Study information: Recovery among Cohort 3 donors was established by two negative PCRs, clearance, or symptom resolution.

Everyone who took part was about 18 to 90 years old, and they came from fewer than 25 US areas. Original data processing: Estimated nucleated cell counts came from reference gene primer amplification. Assay: immunoSEQ multiplex PCR; the TCRdb copy retains only in-frame clones and omits some. The V and J calls and clone size were taken over from that table, and D and trimming were inferred from the DNA. Among about 270,000 clones listed, more than 75% were seen once. Looked up from germline, CDR1 is SEHNR and CDR2 is FQNEAQ (reference sequence). The CDR3 is 15 residues long. V lost 5 bases and J lost 6; bases outside the gene matches: 8.

Sequencing was performed on PBMCs or T cells enriched from blood (not recorded which). The chain links TRBV7-9 to TRBJ1-1; 11 bases match TRBD1. This receptor was taken from an older woman in a cohort exposed to, infected with or recovered from COVID-19 (not recorded which). The CDR3 here is CASSVRTGGLAEAFF. CDR3 sequence (DNA): TGTGCCAGCAGCGTAAGGACAGGGGGCCTCGCTGAAGCTTTCTTT.